This TCR beta chain stems from a study of tumor and adjacent non-tumor tissue in lung cancer. Across the study: There were roughly 11 adenocarcinoma, 2 squamous cell carcinoma and 1 small cell lung cancer cases. Study conclusions and caveats: Tumor repertoires had a smaller top 100 clone share than normal lung.

Three rounds of nested PCR, following a modified ARM-PCR protocol, produced the TCRbeta library. TCRdb re-derived calls from the multiplex PCR reads in MiXCR, one entry per CDR3 protein. Counted here are about 200,000 distinct CDR3 sequences, about 76% occurring once; the ten biggest clones make up 20% to 25%. On this clonotype: What it binds is unknown. The germline gene is not matched at one end of the junction; a read error may be the cause.

This sample's RNA came from whole unsorted tissue. In germline, CDR1 is LGHNA, CDR2 YSLEER. The CDR3 runs to 17 residues. This clonotype originated in a man in his fifties or sixties with non-small cell lung cancer. The specimen was lung tumor tissue. V and J are TRBV4-3 and TRBJ2-2; TRBD2 matches at 7 bases. The CDR3 coding sequence is TGCGCCAGCAGCCATATCACTAGCGATCCGAACACCGAGGAGCTGTTTTTT. Residues: CASSHITSDPNTEELFF.